This TCR beta chain was captured by sequencing in a study of tumor-infiltrating lymphocytes in primary liver carcinoma. Study summary: All lesions had stage T1-T3 N0M0 and roughly 4 to 11 cm widths.

Study-level findings and limits: Pairs of tumor regions overlapped more than tumor-adjacent and tumor-blood pairs did.

The CDR3 consists of 16 residues. The V gene's germline CDR1 is SGHAT and CDR2 FQNNGV. Total RNA and DNA came together from 20-30 mg of bulk tissue without cell sorting. Infection with HBV was chronic in patients; they were treatment-naive. Tumor samples uniformly had over 80% viable tumor cells. About this clonotype itself: What it binds is not known. One end of the junction varies from germline; a read error may be responsible.

Researchers generated TCR beta cDNA from roughly 500 ng of total RNA, relying on a constant-region primer. Library construction for TCR beta comprised three nested multiplex PCR rounds performed with slightly modified ARM-PCR. PCR rounds one and two used TRBV1-TRBV30 forward primers with a C-beta reverse primer for around 9 cycles each. Each CDR3 protein gets one entry after TCRdb re-called the multiplex PCR reads with MiXCR. In the table there are about 84,000 distinct CDR3 sequences, roughly 72% of which are singletons. This TCR was recovered from a man aged 40-49 years with primary liver carcinoma and hepatitis B virus infection. Source material: liver tumor tissue from sampling region 1. Specified subset: tumor region T1, superior pole. V usage is TRBV11-2 and J usage is TRBJ2-2; TRBD2 agrees at 9 bases. The CDR3 coding sequence is TGTGCCGGCAGCTTAGTGGAGCTAGCGGGAACCCGGGAGCTGTTTTTT. It yields the protein CAGSLVELAGTRELFF.